Below are 19 T cell receptor beta chains sequenced from a single sample in a study of T cells expressing NK-cell markers. For each CDR3 protein, TCRdb gives one entry from its re-call of the 5' RACE reads, without DNA. In total, the table holds 500,000 to 700,000 distinct CDR3 sequences. Material: blood T cells: a sorted CD56 or NKG2C T cell subset, CD4+ or CD8+ T cells, or bulk PBMC T cells (not recorded which). The receptor set was obtained from a man between 18 and 35 years old in good health.

V is TRBV7-2 and J is TRBJ2-3. The CDR3 has 13 amino acids. The V gene's germline CDR1 is SGHTA and CDR2 FQGNSA. CDR3 amino acids: CASSYSMGRAQYF.

The chain uses TRBV28 and TRBJ2-1; TCRdb names TRBD1, which stays unverified in the absence of DNA. This CDR3 region has 12 residues. Germline CDR1 and CDR2: MDHEN and SYDVKM. The CDR3 loop reads CASAEWGNEQFF.

V usage is TRBV4-2 and J usage is TRBJ2-5; TCRdb's D call, TRBD2, is unchecked because there is no DNA. CDR3 length equals 15 residues. The germline CDR1 and CDR2 sequences are LGHNA and YNFKEQ. This CDR3 reads CASSPEGGRVETQYF.

The chain joins TRBV12-3 or TRBV12-4 to TRBJ2-3. The CDR3 consists of 12 residues. The CDR3 sequence: CASSPPRDAQYF.

The chain recombines TRBV5-1 with TRBJ2-1; TCRdb's D gene call, TRBD1, goes unchecked for lack of DNA. CDR3 length equals 15 residues. The V gene's germline CDR1 is SGHRS and CDR2 YFSETQ. CDR3 residues: CASSLAQGVSNEQFF.

The J gene is TRBJ1-1, the V gene TRBV6-5; TCRdb's D call, TRBD1, is unchecked because there is no DNA. CDR1 and CDR2 from the germline V gene are MNHEY and SVGAGI. This CDR3 has 15 amino acids. The CDR3 sequence is CASSYVGSGISEAFF.

This sequence joins TRBV12-3 or TRBV12-4 and TRBJ2-1. This CDR3 spans 13 amino acids. This CDR3 is CASSLVPNNEQFF.

The V call is TRBV5-1, the J call TRBJ2-2; TCRdb's D call of TRBD1 is untestable without DNA. In germline, CDR1 is SGHRS, CDR2 YFSETQ. CDR3 length: 16 residues. CDR3 amino acids: CASSAPGRENTGELFF.

The V and J genes are TRBV6-1 and TRBJ1-3. CDR3 size: 15 residues. The V gene's germline CDR1 is MNHNS and CDR2 SASEGT. The CDR3 sequence: CASSENRASGNTIYF.

V and J are TRBV7-9 and TRBJ2-1. The CDR3 is 13 residues long. The germline V gene has CDR1 SEHNR and CDR2 FQNEAQ (reference sequence). This chain's CDR3 is CASILSGYNEQFF.

The gene calls are TRBV7-2 and TRBJ1-6; TCRdb calls TRBD1, which cannot be checked without DNA. CDR3 length: 13 amino acids. Germline CDR1 and CDR2: SGHTA and FQGNSA. CDR3 in amino acids: CASSRNRHSPLHF.

The gene calls are TRBV9 and TRBJ2-1; TCRdb designates TRBD2, a call that cannot be tested without DNA. From germline, CDR1 is SGDLS and CDR2 YYNGEE. This CDR3 region has 14 residues. The CDR3 protein is CASSILAGEGEQFF.

This chain uses TRBV18 with TRBJ2-7; TCRdb proposes TRBD1, but this gene call is untestable without DNA. CDR1 is KGHSH, CDR2 LQKENI, per germline. The CDR3 loop spans 14 amino acids. The chain's CDR3 is CASSSTGLPDEQYF.

The chain employs TRBV20-1 and TRBJ2-5. Germline loops: CDR1 DFQATT, CDR2 SNEGSKA (reference sequence). This CDR3 region has 12 residues. The CDR3 loop reads CSAWSSQETQYF.

This chain joins TRBV5-1 and TRBJ2-3; TCRdb names TRBD1, which stays unverified in the absence of DNA. Germline loops: CDR1 SGHRS, CDR2 YFSETQ. The CDR3 spans 14 residues. CDR3 loop: CASSRDIPADTQYF.

V usage is TRBV10-3 and J usage is TRBJ2-7; TCRdb's D call of TRBD1 is untestable without DNA. Germline assignment: CDR1 ENHRY and CDR2 SYGVKD. CDR3 size: 16 residues. The CDR3 is CAISDSPDRVEYEQYF.

This chain connects TRBV5-1 to TRBJ2-1; TCRdb selects TRBD1, and the lack of DNA leaves this call unchecked. The CDR3 has 16 residues. Germline-derived CDR1 and CDR2 are SGHRS and YFSETQ. The CDR3 protein is CASSPGKSNSYNEQFF.

The chain couples TRBV7-9 to TRBJ2-7; the TCRdb call, TRBD1, lacks DNA for checking. The length of the CDR3 is 12 residues. Germline V gene sequence: CDR1 SEHNR, CDR2 FQNEAQ (reference sequence). CDR3 loop: CASATGGYEQYF.

J is TRBJ2-2 and V is TRBV24-1; the TRBD1 assignment by TCRdb is unverifiable without DNA. CDR1 and CDR2 from the germline V gene are KGHDR and SFDVKD. The CDR3 is made up of 14 amino acids. CDR3 residues: CATKGQADTGELFF.